These T cell receptor beta chains were read from a single sample in a study of T cell responses to AZD1222 COVID-19 vaccine. Sequencing was performed with immunoSEQ multiplex PCR; in TCRdb, only in-frame clones are kept and a portion is missing. The sample carries around 100,000 clones, about 87% recorded once. Sequencing was performed on peripheral blood, taken on day 0 of AZD1222 vaccination. Receptors were obtained from an adult in good health. CDR3s include the opening cysteine and the closing phenylalanine or tryptophan. Fields, in order: D gene, V gene, J gene, clone size, CDR3 DNA, CDR3 protein. The D gene is left open where the match is weak. Expanded clones are given a class, and other clones once, few, many or no size at all.

>NA|TRBV5-1|TRBJ2-1|NA
TGCGCCAGCAGCTTCTCCAATGAGCAGTTCTTC
CASSFSNEQFF
>NA|TRBV10-3|TRBJ2-7|NA
TGTGCCATCAGGAGGACAGACAACTACGAGCAGTACTTC
CAIRRTDNYEQYF
>NA|TRBV27|TRBJ2-5|NA
TGTGCCAGCAGTTTATATTGGGGACCCCGAGCGACCCAGTACTTC
CASSLYWGPRATQYF
>TRBD1|TRBV7-9|TRBJ1-4|NA
TGTGCCAGCAGCCAGAGACAGGGGAAACTGTTTTTT
CASSQRQGKLFF
>TRBD1|TRBV5-6|TRBJ1-1|NA
TGTGCCAGCAGCTTCAGTACAGGGGAGGCTGAAGCTTTCTTT
CASSFSTGEAEAFF
>NA|TRBV5-4|TRBJ1-6|NA
TGTGCCAGCAGCTTGGACAATTCACCCCTCCACTTT
CASSLDNSPLHF
>NA|TRBV3-1/TRBV3-2|TRBJ2-7|NA
TGTGCCAGCAGTCACGACAGATCCTCCTACGAGCAGTACTTC
CASSHDRSSYEQYF
>NA|TRBV6-5|TRBJ1-1|NA
TGTGCCAGCAGTTACTCAACCCACAGGGTCACTGAAGCTTTCTTT
CASSYSTHRVTEAFF
>NA|TRBV28|TRBJ2-5|once
TGTGCCAGCTTTGGGGAGACGACCCAGTACTTC
CASFGETTQYF
>TRBD1|TRBV5-6|TRBJ1-2|NA
TGTGCCAGCAGCTTGGTAGAACAGGGGGCTGTCGGCTACACCTTC
CASSLVEQGAVGYTF
>NA|TRBV7-8|TRBJ2-3|NA
TGTGCCAGCAGCTTAGTAGGCCTAGCGATCACAGATACGCAGTATTTT
CASSLVGLAITDTQYF
>NA|TRBV18|TRBJ2-7|NA
TGTGCCAGCTCACCCTTAACTAGGGTCGACTACTACGAGCAGTACTTC
CASSPLTRVDYYEQYF
>TRBD1|TRBV6-6|TRBJ1-1|NA
TGTGCCAGCAGTCCTCTCGGGACAGGGGTGACTGAAGCTTTCTTT
CASSPLGTGVTEAFF
>NA|TRBV15|TRBJ1-1|NA
TGTGCCACCAGCCCGAGTGGGGACCCGAACACTGAAGCTTTCTTT
CATSPSGDPNTEAFF
>NA|TRBV6-2/TRBV6-3|TRBJ1-2|NA
TGTGCCAGCAGTTCCGAGGGAGGATTCTCCGGCTACACCTTC
CASSSEGGFSGYTF
>NA|TRBV11-3|TRBJ1-1|NA
TGTGCCAGCAGCTTATTCCAGAACACTGAAGCTTTCTTT
CASSLFQNTEAFF
>NA|TRBV7-8|TRBJ2-2|NA
TGTGCCAGCAGCCTAACTGTCACCGGGGAGCTGTTTTTT
CASSLTVTGELFF
>NA|TRBV30|TRBJ1-5|few
TGTGCCCTAGATGGGGGCAGCGGTCAGCCCCAGCATTTT
CALDGGSGQPQHF
>NA|TRBV18|TRBJ1-4|NA
TGTGCCAGCGCACCCGGGGAGAATGAAAAACTGTTTTTT
CASAPGENEKLFF
>NA|TRBV12-3/TRBV12-4|TRBJ1-1|NA
TGTGCCAGCAGAGGGCAGGTGAACACTGAAGCTTTCTTT
CASRGQVNTEAFF
>NA|TRBV28|TRBJ1-1|NA
TGTGCCAGCACCCACTCATTCATGAACACTGAAGCTTTCTTT
CASTHSFMNTEAFF
>NA|TRBV19|TRBJ2-1|NA
TGTGCCAGTAGTATAGCTCCAGTGAGCTCCTACAATGAGCAGTTCTTC
CASSIAPVSSYNEQFF
>NA|TRBV5-4|TRBJ1-3|NA
TGTGCCAGCAGCTTGGCCCCAGATGGAAACACCATATATTTT
CASSLAPDGNTIYF
>TRBD2|TRBV5-1|TRBJ2-7|NA
TGCGCCAGCAGCTTGGATGCGGGAGGAGGGTCGGAGCAGTACTTC
CASSLDAGGGSEQYF
>TRBD1|TRBV5-1|TRBJ2-3|NA
TGCGCCAGCAGCCCGGGACAGGTCACAGGCACAGATACGCAGTATTTT
CASSPGQVTGTDTQYF
>TRBD1|TRBV19|TRBJ1-1|NA
TGTGCCAGTAGTACTCAGGGGGCTAGCACTGAAGCTTTCTTT
CASSTQGASTEAFF
>NA|TRBV3-1/TRBV3-2|TRBJ2-3|NA
TGTGCCAGCAGCCAAGATATAAATACGCAGTATTTT
CASSQDINTQYF
>TRBD1|TRBV18|TRBJ1-2|NA
TGTGCCAGCTCACCTGGGACAGATGGCTACACCTTC
CASSPGTDGYTF
>NA|TRBV6-2/TRBV6-3|TRBJ1-6|NA
TGTGCCAGCAGTTACTCCGGGGGTAATTCACCCCTCCACTTT
CASSYSGGNSPLHF
>TRBD2|TRBV12-5|TRBJ2-1|NA
TGTGCTAGTGGTTTCTCCCAGCGGGAGGGCCATTACAATGAGCAGTTCTTC
CASGFSQREGHYNEQFF
>NA|TRBV12-5|TRBJ1-2|NA
TGTGCTAGTGGTTTGGAAGAAGGCGGCTACACCTTC
CASGLEEGGYTF
>TRBD2|TRBV7-9|TRBJ2-1|few
TGTGCCAGCATCTTAGCGGGAGGGCCAAGGGGGCAGTTCTTC
CASILAGGPRGQFF
>NA|TRBV4-1|TRBJ2-4|NA
TGCGCCAGCAGCCAAGAATTCGAGGTAGACATTCAGTACTTC
CASSQEFEVDIQYF
>NA|TRBV5-1|TRBJ1-6|NA
TGCGCCAGCAGCTCGGGACACCAGAATTCACCCCTCCACTTT
CASSSGHQNSPLHF
>TRBD2|TRBV6-6|TRBJ2-7|NA
TGTGCCAGCAGTTACTACACTAGCGGGGACTACGAGCAGTACTTC
CASSYYTSGDYEQYF
>NA|TRBV7-9|TRBJ2-2|once
TGTGCCAGCAGCCCAGGACCTTCCGCCGGGGAGCTGTTTTTT
CASSPGPSAGELFF
>TRBD1|TRBV7-8|TRBJ2-3|NA
TGTGCCAGCAGCGACGGTACAGGGGGCGAACTAAGGCAGTATTTT
CASSDGTGGELRQYF
>NA|TRBV18|TRBJ2-5|NA
TGTGCCAGCTCACCACAGGTTGGGGAGACCCAGTACTTC
CASSPQVGETQYF
>TRBD2|TRBV15|TRBJ2-3|NA
TGTGCCACCAGCAGGACTAGCGGGAGCACAGATACGCAGTATTTT
CATSRTSGSTDTQYF
>NA|TRBV4-1|TRBJ2-7|NA
TGCGCCAGCAGCCAAGTAGGCCGCTACGAGCAGTACTTC
CASSQVGRYEQYF
>NA|TRBV15|TRBJ1-1|once
TGTGCCACCGGGGACCGGGACACTGAAGCTTTCTTT
CATGDRDTEAFF
>NA|TRBV28|TRBJ1-2|NA
TGTGCCATCCTACAGGGATCCTATGGCTACACCTTC
CAILQGSYGYTF
>NA|TRBV19|TRBJ1-3|NA
TGTGCCAGTAGTACGGACGGGAGCTCTGGAAACACCATATATTTT
CASSTDGSSGNTIYF
>TRBD2|TRBV5-6|TRBJ2-1|NA
TGTGCCAGCATCCGGCGGGAGGTTTACAACAATGAGCAGTTCTTC
CASIRREVYNNEQFF
>NA|TRBV27|TRBJ1-1|NA
TGTGCCAGCAGTTTAGGCGGGACGGTGAACACTGAAGCTTTCTTT
CASSLGGTVNTEAFF
>NA|TRBV11-1|TRBJ2-1|NA
TGTGCCAGCAGCCCGGGACGCTCGGTTGTCAATGAGCAGTTCTTC
CASSPGRSVVNEQFF
>NA|TRBV6-5|TRBJ2-1|NA
TGTGCCAGCAGTTCTGTTAGAAATGAGCAGTTCTTC
CASSSVRNEQFF
>TRBD1|TRBV9|TRBJ1-2|NA
TGTGCCAGCAGCACCGGACAGGACTATGGCTACACCTTC
CASSTGQDYGYTF
>TRBD1|TRBV5-6|TRBJ1-3|NA
TGTGCCAGCAGCTTGGGACAGGGCACCTCTGGAAACACCATATATTTT
CASSLGQGTSGNTIYF
>NA|TRBV6-1|TRBJ1-6|NA
TGTGCCAGCAGTGATCAGGGAGGCTCACCCCTCCACTTT
CASSDQGGSPLHF
>NA|TRBV11-2|TRBJ2-7|NA
TGTGCCAGCAGCTGGGGAGGTTACGAGCAGTACTTC
CASSWGGYEQYF
>TRBD1|TRBV24-1|TRBJ2-7|NA
TGTGCCACCAGTGAAACGGACAGGGGCCACGAGCAGTACTTC
CATSETDRGHEQYF
>TRBD2|TRBV4-1|TRBJ2-3|NA
TGCGCCAGCAGCCGAACCGGTGGGGGTGGCGGGAGTAGGGCAGATACGCAGTATTTT
CASSRTGGGGGSRADTQYF
>TRBD1|TRBV30|TRBJ2-7|few
TGTGCCTGGCTAGGGACAGGGTCTTCGTACTTC
CAWLGTGSSYF
>NA|TRBV5-1|TRBJ1-5|NA
TGCGCCAGCAGCTTGGCGGCGAATCAGCCCCAGCATTTT
CASSLAANQPQHF
>NA|TRBV2|TRBJ2-7|NA
TGTGCCAGCAAAAAGGGGCCGACGGGCTACGAGCAGTACTTC
CASKKGPTGYEQYF
>NA|TRBV15|TRBJ1-2|NA
TGTGCCACCAGCCGACCGCCAGGGAACTCTGGCTACACCTTC
CATSRPPGNSGYTF
>NA|TRBV18|TRBJ2-5|NA
TGTGCCAGCTCGCTCGGGACCGAGACCCAGTACTTC
CASSLGTETQYF
>NA|TRBV6-5|TRBJ2-7|NA
TGTGCCAGCAGTTATGGGTACCCGGGACCTTCCTACGAGCAGTACTTC
CASSYGYPGPSYEQYF